This TCR beta chain was recovered during a study of cytomegalovirus exposure and HLA in healthy donors. Study results and limitations: In vitro data verified a few CMV-associated chains as specific for CMV antigens.

Vbeta (60) and Jbeta (13) primers were used in the PCR. The repertoire was sequenced with immunoSEQ multiplex PCR; TCRdb's copy has only in-frame clones and lacks some. The repertoire holds roughly 100,000 clones, approximately 86% seen once, with 5% to 6.5% in the top ten. With regard to this clone: Its antigen is not known.

The sequence was obtained from a man younger than 35 in good health and CMV-seronegative. Sequenced: PBMCs.

The CDR3 nucleotides read TGCGCCAGCAGCCTCACAGGGGGTGTAACGTATGGCTACACCTTC. Protein sequence: CASSLTGGVTYGYTF. The rearrangement links TRBV5-1 to TRBJ1-2; 8 positions match TRBD1. Trimming at V came to 4 bases and at J to 5 bases, leaving 10 bases not matched to a gene. This CDR3 is 15 amino acids long. The germline V gene encodes CDR1 SGHRS and CDR2 YFSETQ.